This TCR beta chain was retrieved from a study of blood T cell repertoires in COVID-19. Study-wide background: Spain, Italy and the United States supplied samples that represented acute and convalescent COVID-19. In each case, the material was cDNA or gDNA derived from T cells, B-cell-depleted T cells, or PBMCs.

In germline, CDR1 is SGDLS, CDR2 YYNGEE. V was shortened by 3 bases and J by 8 bases, with 15 bases between the two germline ends. This CDR3 contains 15 residues. Source study methods: Cell counts per sample came from amplifying reference gene primers. Profiled with immunoSEQ multiplex PCR; TCRdb holds only in-frame clones, not every one. V and J calls and clone size follow that table, whereas D and trimming were derived from the DNA. The data show about 190,000 clones, around 80% seen once. Source material: peripheral blood. The receptor comes from a woman older than 75 with active or convalescent COVID-19. The chain uses TRBV9 and TRBJ1-6; D unclear. The CDR3 protein is CASSAVGRVDSPLHF. CDR3 sequence (DNA): TGTGCCAGCAGCGCCGTCGGCCGGGTGGATTCACCCCTCCACTTT.